This TCR beta chain was obtained from a study of T cells in localized non-small cell lung cancer. Clones were read by immunoSEQ multiplex PCR, and TCRdb kept only the in-frame ones, dropping some. The sample includes about 74,000 clones, approximately 88% of them seen just once. The CDR3 runs 13 residues. V dropped 6 bases and J dropped 0 bases, with 7 bases sitting between them. The germline V gene has CDR1 MDHEN and CDR2 SYDVKM. The study's findings and limits: The study linked higher blood T cell density to longer overall survival. There were a median roughly 60 of the top 100 tumor clones appearing in adjacent lung. It was uninvolved adjacent lung that showed the highest T cell clonality, exceeding tumor.

As for this clone: Its antigen is as yet unknown.

This clonotype was sampled from a female donor at least 60 years old with stage I lung adenocarcinoma. The sample consisted of peripheral blood, taken before any cancer treatment. This rearrangement joins TRBV28 to TRBJ2-3; no clear D. CDR3 in amino acids: CASRIGSTDTQYF. CDR3 nucleotide sequence: TGTGCCAGCAGGATAGGAAGCACAGATACGCAGTATTTT.